This is a list of T cell receptor beta chains from one sample in a study of beta chain features in type 1 diabetes. The data were produced by immunoSEQ multiplex PCR, yet TCRdb's version contains in-frame clones alone and is incomplete. The top ten clones hold around 0.015% of a sample with around 310,000 clones, about 10% of them seen once. Sequencing was performed on naive CD4+ T cells from blood. These receptors came from a woman in her twenties or thirties in good health. CDR3s include the opening cysteine and the closing phenylalanine or tryptophan. The order of the fields is clone size, CDR3 length, J gene, V gene, D gene, CDR3 DNA, CDR3 protein. The D gene is left open where the match is weak. Expanded clones are given a class, and other clones once, few, many or no size at all.

abundance: few; len: 13; j_gene: TRBJ2-3; v_gene: TRBV6-6; d_gene: NA; CDR3nt: TGTGCCAGCAGTTATTACTACGCAGATACGCAGTATTTT; CDR3aa: CASSYYYADTQYF
abundance: NA; len: 15; j_gene: TRBJ2-7; v_gene: TRBV6-5; d_gene: TRBD1; CDR3nt: TGTGCCAGCAGATACGACAGGGGAAGCTCCTACGAGCAGTACTTC; CDR3aa: CASRYDRGSSYEQYF
abundance: NA; len: 14; j_gene: TRBJ2-7; v_gene: TRBV27; d_gene: TRBD2; CDR3nt: TGTGCCAGCAGCTATAGCGGGAGCTCCTACGAGCAGTACTTC; CDR3aa: CASSYSGSSYEQYF
abundance: few; len: 14; j_gene: TRBJ2-7; v_gene: TRBV28; d_gene: NA; CDR3nt: TGTGCCAGCACGACCCCTGGCCAGGCCTACGAGCAGTACTTC; CDR3aa: CASTTPGQAYEQYF
abundance: NA; len: 15; j_gene: TRBJ2-7; v_gene: TRBV6-5; d_gene: TRBD1; CDR3nt: TGTGCCAGCGGATCGGGGACAGGGGACCACTACGAGCAGTACTTC; CDR3aa: CASGSGTGDHYEQYF
abundance: few; len: 17; j_gene: TRBJ2-2; v_gene: TRBV19; d_gene: TRBD1; CDR3nt: TGTGCCAGCCAACCCCGGGACAGACCTCTGAACACCGGGGAGCTGTTTTTT; CDR3aa: CASQPRDRPLNTGELFF
abundance: few; len: 15; j_gene: TRBJ2-7; v_gene: TRBV4-3; d_gene: NA; CDR3nt: TGCGCCAGCAGCCAAGCGCTTACAGGGTTGTACGAGCAGTACTTC; CDR3aa: CASSQALTGLYEQYF
abundance: NA; len: 15; j_gene: TRBJ2-5; v_gene: TRBV28; d_gene: TRBD2; CDR3nt: TGTGCCAGCAGCCTAGCGGGCCTACCTCCCGAGACCCAGTACTTC; CDR3aa: CASSLAGLPPETQYF
abundance: few; len: 14; j_gene: TRBJ2-7; v_gene: TRBV28; d_gene: NA; CDR3nt: TGTGCCAGCAGCTTCCGAGGGGGACCTTACGAGCAGTACTTC; CDR3aa: CASSFRGGPYEQYF
abundance: few; len: 14; j_gene: TRBJ2-5; v_gene: TRBV5-1; d_gene: NA; CDR3nt: TGCGCCAGCAGCGCCGCTGGACAGAGCGAGACCCAGTACTTC; CDR3aa: CASSAAGQSETQYF
abundance: NA; len: 15; j_gene: TRBJ2-1; v_gene: TRBV29-1; d_gene: TRBD2; CDR3nt: TGCAGCGTTGACACTAGCGGGAGGGTAAGGGGTGAGCAGTTCTTC; CDR3aa: CSVDTSGRVRGEQFF
abundance: few; len: 15; j_gene: TRBJ2-1; v_gene: TRBV18; d_gene: NA; CDR3nt: TGTGCCAGCTCACCCTCCCGGCGAGAGGCGGGTGAGCAGTTCTTC; CDR3aa: CASSPSRREAGEQFF
abundance: few; len: 15; j_gene: TRBJ1-2; v_gene: TRBV28; d_gene: TRBD1; CDR3nt: TGTGCCAGCAGTCTCCCGACAGGGGAGGGCTATGGCTACACCTTC; CDR3aa: CASSLPTGEGYGYTF
abundance: few; len: 16; j_gene: TRBJ2-7; v_gene: TRBV7-2; d_gene: NA; CDR3nt: TGTGCCAGCAGCCGAGCCTCTAGCGTAGCCTCCTACGAGCAGTACTTC; CDR3aa: CASSRASSVASYEQYF
abundance: NA; len: 16; j_gene: TRBJ2-5; v_gene: TRBV7-9; d_gene: NA; CDR3nt: TGTGCCAGCAGCCCGCGCGGACAGCTAAGTGAAGAGACCCAGTACTTC; CDR3aa: CASSPRGQLSEETQYF
abundance: NA; len: 14; j_gene: TRBJ1-1; v_gene: TRBV28; d_gene: TRBD1; CDR3nt: TGTGCCAGCAGACGGGACAGAAGGAACACTGAAGCTTTCTTT; CDR3aa: CASRRDRRNTEAFF
abundance: NA; len: 11; j_gene: TRBJ2-7; v_gene: TRBV28; d_gene: NA; CDR3nt: TGTGCCAGCAGTTCTTACTACGAGCAGTACTTC; CDR3aa: CASSSYYEQYF
abundance: NA; len: 13; j_gene: TRBJ2-2; v_gene: TRBV13; d_gene: NA; CDR3nt: TGTGCCAGCAGCTCACTACGCACCGGGGAGCTGTTTTTT; CDR3aa: CASSSLRTGELFF
abundance: NA; len: 12; j_gene: TRBJ1-1; v_gene: TRBV28; d_gene: NA; CDR3nt: TGTGCCAGCGGGGAGCTGGGGACTGAAGCTTTCTTT; CDR3aa: CASGELGTEAFF
abundance: NA; len: 14; j_gene: TRBJ1-2; v_gene: TRBV7-9; d_gene: NA; CDR3nt: TGTGCCAGCAGCGCCCCAGGGCGCGACTATGGCTACACCTTC; CDR3aa: CASSAPGRDYGYTF
abundance: NA; len: 17; j_gene: TRBJ1-1; v_gene: TRBV21-1; d_gene: NA; CDR3nt: TGTGCCAGCAGCGAAGGGGGGGAAAGGGCTTTGGACACTGAAGCTTTCTTT; CDR3aa: CASSEGGERALDTEAFF
abundance: few; len: 13; j_gene: TRBJ2-5; v_gene: TRBV7-6; d_gene: NA; CDR3nt: TGTGCCAGCAGCTCAGGGATTTTGGAGACCCAGTACTTC; CDR3aa: CASSSGILETQYF
abundance: NA; len: 13; j_gene: TRBJ2-5; v_gene: TRBV7-2; d_gene: TRBD2; CDR3nt: TGTGCCAGCAGCTTGCCTAGCGGAGAGACCCAGTACTTC; CDR3aa: CASSLPSGETQYF
abundance: NA; len: 15; j_gene: TRBJ2-1; v_gene: TRBV2; d_gene: TRBD2; CDR3nt: TGTGCCAGCACCACTCTAGCGGGGGGGATCTCTGAGCAGTTCTTC; CDR3aa: CASTTLAGGISEQFF
abundance: many; len: 14; j_gene: TRBJ1-2; v_gene: TRBV4-3; d_gene: NA; CDR3nt: TGCGCCAGCAGCCAAGACAGGGAGGACTATGGCTACACCTTC; CDR3aa: CASSQDREDYGYTF
abundance: few; len: 14; j_gene: TRBJ2-3; v_gene: TRBV5-1; d_gene: TRBD2; CDR3nt: TGCGCCAGCAGCGGGGCGGGAGCGACAGATACGCAGTATTTT; CDR3aa: CASSGAGATDTQYF
abundance: few; len: 15; j_gene: TRBJ2-7; v_gene: TRBV6-5; d_gene: TRBD2; CDR3nt: TGTGCCAGCAGTTTCTCTAGCGGAGGCACATACGAGCAGTACTTC; CDR3aa: CASSFSSGGTYEQYF
abundance: NA; len: 16; j_gene: TRBJ2-1; v_gene: TRBV10-3; d_gene: NA; CDR3nt: TGTGCCATCAGGGGTTCGGAGGGAAGCTCCTACAATGAGCAGTTCTTC; CDR3aa: CAIRGSEGSSYNEQFF
abundance: few; len: 14; j_gene: TRBJ2-3; v_gene: TRBV15; d_gene: NA; CDR3nt: TGTGCCACCAGCGGTTACATCTTAGCGGATACGCAGTATTTT; CDR3aa: CATSGYILADTQYF
abundance: few; len: 14; j_gene: TRBJ2-1; v_gene: TRBV9; d_gene: NA; CDR3nt: TGTGCCAGCAGCGCGCGGAGTAGTTACAATGAGCAGTTCTTC; CDR3aa: CASSARSSYNEQFF
abundance: NA; len: 11; j_gene: TRBJ1-2; v_gene: TRBV18; d_gene: NA; CDR3nt: TGTGCCAGCTCACACGAGTATGGCTACACCTTC; CDR3aa: CASSHEYGYTF
abundance: few; len: 15; j_gene: TRBJ2-3; v_gene: TRBV5-1; d_gene: NA; CDR3nt: TGCGCCAGCAGCTCGCCCGACGGGGGCACAGATACGCAGTATTTT; CDR3aa: CASSSPDGGTDTQYF
abundance: few; len: 14; j_gene: TRBJ2-1; v_gene: TRBV9; d_gene: TRBD2; CDR3nt: TGTGCCAGCAGCTTAGGGAGGGAGCGGAATGAGCAGTTCTTC; CDR3aa: CASSLGRERNEQFF
abundance: once; len: 14; j_gene: TRBJ2-5; v_gene: TRBV7-2; d_gene: TRBD1; CDR3nt: TGTGCCAGCAGCTTCACAGGGGCCCAAGAGACCCAGTACTTC; CDR3aa: CASSFTGAQETQYF
abundance: few; len: 12; j_gene: TRBJ2-3; v_gene: TRBV10-3; d_gene: TRBD2; CDR3nt: TGTGCCAATAGCGGGAGTTCAGATACGCAGTATTTT; CDR3aa: CANSGSSDTQYF
abundance: few; len: 16; j_gene: TRBJ2-1; v_gene: TRBV25-1; d_gene: TRBD2; CDR3nt: TGTGCCAGCAGTGAATCCACGGGGGGGATCTTCAATGAGCAGTTCTTC; CDR3aa: CASSESTGGIFNEQFF
abundance: NA; len: 12; j_gene: TRBJ1-1; v_gene: TRBV5-4; d_gene: NA; CDR3nt: TGTGCCAGCAGTAGAGTTGACACTGAAGCTTTCTTT; CDR3aa: CASSRVDTEAFF
abundance: few; len: 15; j_gene: TRBJ2-7; v_gene: TRBV4-3; d_gene: TRBD1; CDR3nt: TGCGCCAGCAGCCAGAGGACAGGGGGATCCTACGAGCAGTACTTC; CDR3aa: CASSQRTGGSYEQYF
abundance: NA; len: 14; j_gene: TRBJ2-3; v_gene: TRBV27; d_gene: TRBD2; CDR3nt: TGTGCCAGCTTCGCGGGAGGGCCAGCAGATACGCAGTATTTT; CDR3aa: CASFAGGPADTQYF
abundance: NA; len: 16; j_gene: TRBJ2-3; v_gene: TRBV6-6; d_gene: TRBD2; CDR3nt: TGTGCCAGCAGACCGGGGACTAGCGGACGCACAGATACGCAGTATTTT; CDR3aa: CASRPGTSGRTDTQYF
abundance: few; len: 14; j_gene: TRBJ2-1; v_gene: TRBV4-3; d_gene: TRBD2; CDR3nt: TGCGCCAGCAGCCTCCTGGGGGGGTACAATGAGCAGTTCTTC; CDR3aa: CASSLLGGYNEQFF
abundance: NA; len: 14; j_gene: TRBJ1-1; v_gene: TRBV10-3; d_gene: NA; CDR3nt: TGTGCCATCAGTGAGCGGCAGGGTGACACTGAAGCTTTCTTT; CDR3aa: CAISERQGDTEAFF
abundance: NA; len: 19; j_gene: TRBJ1-5; v_gene: TRBV19; d_gene: NA; CDR3nt: TGTGCCAGTAGTATAGATCTAGGACCGGGGTCATATAGCAATCAGCCCCAGCATTTT; CDR3aa: CASSIDLGPGSYSNQPQHF
abundance: NA; len: 14; j_gene: TRBJ2-5; v_gene: TRBV4-1; d_gene: NA; CDR3nt: TGCGCCAGCAGCCAAGGAGGCCTCCAAGAGACCCAGTACTTC; CDR3aa: CASSQGGLQETQYF
abundance: NA; len: 13; j_gene: TRBJ2-5; v_gene: TRBV30; d_gene: TRBD2; CDR3nt: TGTGCCCTTCAGCTAGCGGGAGGAGAGACCCAGTACTTC; CDR3aa: CALQLAGGETQYF
abundance: NA; len: 14; j_gene: TRBJ2-7; v_gene: TRBV5-1; d_gene: NA; CDR3nt: TGCGCCAGCAGCCCGAACACTGGAGACTACGAGCAGTACTTC; CDR3aa: CASSPNTGDYEQYF
abundance: few; len: 16; j_gene: TRBJ2-1; v_gene: TRBV2; d_gene: TRBD2; CDR3nt: TGTGCCAGCAGGCGGGACTACCTCAGCTCCTACAATGAGCAGTTCTTC; CDR3aa: CASRRDYLSSYNEQFF
abundance: NA; len: 12; j_gene: TRBJ1-1; v_gene: TRBV29-1; d_gene: NA; CDR3nt: TGCAGCGTTGCATCAGGGAACACTGAAGCTTTCTTT; CDR3aa: CSVASGNTEAFF
abundance: few; len: 15; j_gene: TRBJ2-3; v_gene: TRBV12-2; d_gene: NA; CDR3nt: TGTGCAAGTCCCCTTACGGGCGGGGAGACAGATACGCAGTATTTT; CDR3aa: CASPLTGGETDTQYF
abundance: few; len: 14; j_gene: TRBJ2-1; v_gene: TRBV5-1; d_gene: TRBD2; CDR3nt: TGCGCCAGCAGGCGGGAGGCTTCCTACAATGAGCAGTTCTTC; CDR3aa: CASRREASYNEQFF
abundance: NA; len: 14; j_gene: TRBJ1-4; v_gene: TRBV30; d_gene: NA; CDR3nt: TGTGCCTGGGCAACAGGGTTGCCTAATGAAAAACTGTTTTTT; CDR3aa: CAWATGLPNEKLFF
abundance: NA; len: 15; j_gene: TRBJ2-5; v_gene: TRBV11-2; d_gene: NA; CDR3nt: TGTGCCAGCAGCTTAGCACCAGGGAACAGAGAGACCCAGTACTTC; CDR3aa: CASSLAPGNRETQYF
abundance: NA; len: 14; j_gene: TRBJ2-5; v_gene: TRBV7-2; d_gene: NA; CDR3nt: TGTGCCAGCAGCACAACAGGGAACCAAGAGACCCAGTACTTC; CDR3aa: CASSTTGNQETQYF